This is a list of T cell receptor beta chains from one sample in a study of early T cells in non-severe SARS-CoV-2 infection. TCRdb processed the 5' RACE reads anew with MiXCR; each CDR3 protein has one entry. The sample yields around 55,000 distinct CDR3 sequences, about an eighth seen once. Sequencing was performed on whole blood. Every receptor here comes from an adult who was a healthcare worker with PCR-confirmed SARS-CoV-2 infection or an uninfected control (not recorded which). Both conserved end residues are part of each CDR3. The order of the fields is V gene, clone size, J gene, D gene, CDR3 DNA, CDR3 protein. The D gene is left open where the match is weak. For some rows the clone size is stated as once, few or many, or as a class when expanded; others skip it.

TRBV11-1,many,TRBJ2-7,TRBD1,TGTGCCAGCAGCCGGGACAGATCCTACGAGCAGTACTTC,CASSRDRSYEQYF
TRBV7-9,-,TRBJ1-1,-,TGTGCCAGCAGCCCCCCGGGGTCGGACACTGAAGCTTTCTTT,CASSPPGSDTEAFF
TRBV20-1,many,TRBJ2-1,-,TGCAGTGCATATGGACGAGACAATGAGCAGTTCTTC,CSAYGRDNEQFF
TRBV7-2,many,TRBJ2-1,-,TGTGCCACCATGGGGGCGTTTGGTGAGCAGTTCTTC,CATMGAFGEQFF
TRBV7-9,few,TRBJ1-1,-,TGTGCCAGCAGCCTACGGGACCTGGGTTCAGGAGCTTTCTTT,CASSLRDLGSGAFF
TRBV11-2,-,TRBJ2-5,-,TGTGCCAGCAGCTCTCGTTCTGACCAAGAGACCCAGTACTTC,CASSSRSDQETQYF
TRBV19,-,TRBJ2-3,TRBD1,TGTGCCAGTACGGGACAGATTACAGATACGCAGTATTTT,CASTGQITDTQYF
TRBV3-1,few,TRBJ1-1,-,TGTGCCAGCAGCTCACAGCTCAACACTGAAGCTTTCTTT,CASSSQLNTEAFF
TRBV7-9,many,TRBJ2-7,-,TGTGCCAGCAGCTTCCTCGCCGCGGGACCAGATAGGTGGCAGTACTTC,CASSFLAAGPDRWQYF
TRBV7-2,many,TRBJ2-1,-,TGTGCCAGCAGCTTACAGCGAGTGCAGTTCTTC,CASSLQRVQFF
TRBV6-5,many,TRBJ2-1,TRBD2,TGTGCCAGCAGAAGACCGGGACTAGGAAACAATGAGCAGTTCTTC,CASRRPGLGNNEQFF
TRBV3-1,few,TRBJ1-1,-,TGTGCCAGCAGCCCCAGAGCCGCCATTGTCACTGAAGCTTTCTTT,CASSPRAAIVTEAFF
TRBV11-2,-,TRBJ2-3,TRBD2,TGTGCCAGCAGTTCCCGGGGGGGCCGACCCCCCACAGATACGCAGTATTTT,CASSSRGGRPPTDTQYF
TRBV10-3,-,TRBJ2-7,-,TGTGCCATCGGGTCCAGCGAACTATCTGGGCAGTACTTC,CAIGSSELSGQYF
TRBV5-1,-,TRBJ2-7,-,TGCGCCAGCAGCTTGGATGGGCAGGTGACCTACGAGCAGTACTTC,CASSLDGQVTYEQYF
TRBV20-1,few,TRBJ2-7,-,TGCAGTGCTAGTTGGCCACCCTCCTACGAGCAGTACTTC,CSASWPPSYEQYF
TRBV4-1,-,TRBJ1-1,-,TGCGCCAGCAGCCAAGATCTGGGAGGGACGGAGAACACTGAAGCTTTCTTT,CASSQDLGGTENTEAFF
TRBV7-2,-,TRBJ2-2,TRBD1,TGTGCCAGCAGCCCGAACAGGGGGAACACCGGGGAGCTGTTTTTT,CASSPNRGNTGELFF
TRBV11-3,-,TRBJ1-1,TRBD1,TGTGCCAGCAGCTTAGGACAGGGGAAACCTGAAGCTTTCTTT,CASSLGQGKPEAFF
TRBV12-3/TRBV12-4,many,TRBJ1-1,-,TGTGCCAGCAGTTTCGGGCTGAGCACTGAAGCTTTCTTT,CASSFGLSTEAFF
TRBV18,many,TRBJ2-3,-,TGTGCCAGCTCCTCCACAGATACGCAGTATTTT,CASSSTDTQYF
TRBV30,-,TRBJ2-2,TRBD1,TGTGCCTGGAGGGGAACAGGGGCCGGGGAGCTGTTTTTT,CAWRGTGAGELFF
TRBV12-3/TRBV12-4,-,TRBJ2-1,-,TGTGCCAGCAGTTTTGGGGGGGCGAACTACAATGAGCAGTTCTTC,CASSFGGANYNEQFF
TRBV7-8,-,TRBJ2-7,-,TGTGCCAGCAGCTTAGTGCAAATCGGCGAGCAGTACTTC,CASSLVQIGEQYF
TRBV18,-,TRBJ1-6,TRBD1,TGTGCCAGCTCCCGAAATCTCGACAGGGGGAATTCACCCCTCCACTTT,CASSRNLDRGNSPLHF
TRBV27,few,TRBJ1-1,-,TGTGCCAGCAGTTCGGGTGGCGGAGGGGGGACTGAAGCTTTCTTT,CASSSGGGGGTEAFF
TRBV9,few,TRBJ1-1,-,TGTGCCAGCAGCGTAGCTCACGTAGGGACTGAAGCTTTCTTT,CASSVAHVGTEAFF
TRBV6-1,few,TRBJ1-2,TRBD1,TGTGCCAGCGGGACAGGGAACTATGGCTACACCTTC,CASGTGNYGYTF
TRBV29-1,many,TRBJ2-3,-,TGCAGCGTGGGGGCCCAGGGGTTCCGCACAGATACGCAGTATTTT,CSVGAQGFRTDTQYF
TRBV20-1,few,TRBJ2-7,-,TGCAGTGCGTCCGGGACGAGAGATTACGAGCAGTACTTC,CSASGTRDYEQYF
TRBV27,-,TRBJ1-5,TRBD1,TGTGCCAGCAGTTCCTGGACAGGTAGCAATCAGCCCCAGCATTTT,CASSSWTGSNQPQHF
TRBV20-1,-,TRBJ1-2,TRBD1,TGCAGTGCTCTGGACAGGGCCAGGTCTGGCTACACCTTC,CSALDRARSGYTF
TRBV2,once,TRBJ1-2,-,TGTGCCAGCAGTGAACTCAGGGCCAACTATGGCTACACCTTC,CASSELRANYGYTF
TRBV7-3,-,TRBJ1-1,TRBD1,TGTGCCAGCAGCGCGACAGGGGACACTGAAGCTTTCTTT,CASSATGDTEAFF
TRBV20-1,-,TRBJ2-1,-,TGCAGTGCTAGTAAGGTTAGACCAACCTACAATGAGCAGTTCTTC,CSASKVRPTYNEQFF
TRBV10-1,-,TRBJ2-1,TRBD2,TGCGCCAGCAGTCCATTGACCAGACTAGCGGGGAATAATGAGCAGTTCTTC,CASSPLTRLAGNNEQFF
TRBV12-3/TRBV12-4,many,TRBJ1-2,TRBD1,TGTGCCAGCAGTTTTGGGCAGGGGGTTTACCTCTATGGCTACACCTTC,CASSFGQGVYLYGYTF
TRBV11-2,-,TRBJ2-2,TRBD1,TGTGCCAGCAGCCCCACGACAGGGTTGATCGGGGAGCTGTTTTTT,CASSPTTGLIGELFF
TRBV11-2,many,TRBJ2-1,-,TGTGCCAGCAGCTTCTACGGCGACAATGAGCAGTTCTTC,CASSFYGDNEQFF
TRBV6-4,many,TRBJ2-1,TRBD2,TGTGCCAGCAGTGACTCAGGCGGGGGGGCCGATGAGCAGTTCTTC,CASSDSGGGADEQFF
TRBV12-3/TRBV12-4,many,TRBJ2-7,-,TGTGCCAGCAGTTCCGGACCTCTCGGGCAGTACTTC,CASSSGPLGQYF
TRBV12-3/TRBV12-4,many,TRBJ1-1,-,TGTGCCAGCAGCGAGGGCGATACAACTGAAGCTTTCTTT,CASSEGDTTEAFF
TRBV27,few,TRBJ1-1,-,TGTGCCAGCAGTACGGACGGAGGGAACACTGAAGCTTTCTTT,CASSTDGGNTEAFF
TRBV12-5,many,TRBJ2-3,-,TGTGCTAGTGGCCGGGACACATCCAAGCCTAGCACAGATACGCAGTATTTT,CASGRDTSKPSTDTQYF
TRBV14,few,TRBJ2-3,-,TGTGCCAGCAGCCAAGGGGCCCGGGCGGCGGGAGATACGCAGTATTTT,CASSQGARAAGDTQYF
TRBV18,many,TRBJ2-5,-,TGTGCCAGCTCATCGGGAGTTACAGAGACCCAGTACTTC,CASSSGVTETQYF
TRBV2,many,TRBJ2-1,TRBD2,TGTGCCAGCAGGAGGGGACTAGCGGATTCCTACAATGAGCAGTTCTTC,CASRRGLADSYNEQFF
TRBV9,once,TRBJ1-1,-,TGTGCCAGCAGCGTAGGTGGGTTTGAGAACACTGAAGCTTTCTTT,CASSVGGFENTEAFF
TRBV7-2,few,TRBJ2-5,-,TGTGCCAGCAGCTTGAGTCCCGGGGTCAAGGGCCAGTACTTC,CASSLSPGVKGQYF
TRBV5-1,few,TRBJ2-3,TRBD2,TGCGCCAGCAGCTCGGGACTAGACACAGATACGCAGTATTTT,CASSSGLDTDTQYF
TRBV5-4,many,TRBJ1-1,TRBD1,TGTGCCAGCAGCCCCAGGACAGGGTTGAACACTGAAGCTTTCTTT,CASSPRTGLNTEAFF
TRBV12-3/TRBV12-4,-,TRBJ1-4,TRBD1,TGTGCCAACACCCCGACAGGGGGCAAGGAAAAACTGTTTTTT,CANTPTGGKEKLFF
TRBV6-6,-,TRBJ1-5,-,TGTGCCAGCAGTTCCCAGGTGGTGAGGAGCAATCAGCCCCAGCATTTT,CASSSQVVRSNQPQHF
TRBV6-1,-,TRBJ1-1,-,TGTGCCAGCAGTGATCCGGCAGGGGAGATGAACACTGAAGCTTTCTTT,CASSDPAGEMNTEAFF
TRBV19,many,TRBJ2-3,-,TGTGCCAGTAGTGCTTACCGGACTGCCACAGATACGCAGTATTTT,CASSAYRTATDTQYF
TRBV6-6,few,TRBJ2-5,TRBD2,TGTGCCACCTCCGGGGGGGAGACCCAGTACTTC,CATSGGETQYF
TRBV6-5,-,TRBJ2-7,TRBD1,TGTGCCAGCAGTTACGCCGGGACAGGGGGCTACGAGCAGTACTTC,CASSYAGTGGYEQYF